This is a list of T cell receptor beta chains from one sample in a study of T cell repertoires in cytomegalovirus infection. In TCRdb, the reads were re-called with MiXCR into one record per CDR3 protein. The table has under 200,000 distinct CDR3 sequences, roughly 27% seen once. Sequencing input: PBMCs. All receptors derive from a human donor in good health (CMV status not recorded). Some clones in this sample may be carry-over from other donors' samples. The conserved cysteine and the conserved F or W are not part of the CDR3 here. The order of the fields is D gene, V gene, CDR3 protein. D genes are given only for firm matches.

>.|TRBV7-9
ASSLVAGDI
>.|TRBV2
ASRPGGADTQY
>.|TRBV11-2
ASSLDFSFGRTVSSYEQY
>.|TRBV6-2/TRBV6-3
ASSELRKTAF
>.|TRBV5-1
ASSLVCGQETQY
>.|TRBV5-4
ASSPDSTMQETQY
>TRBD2|TRBV14
ASSQEKLAGDHNEQF
>.|TRBV7-2
ASSPMMNTEAF
>TRBD1|TRBV6-6
ASSYPEGASTSYGYT
>TRBD1|TRBV7-9
ASSKGQTLYEQY
>TRBD1|TRBV7-9
ASSFPGQGVYEQY
>.|TRBV6-1
ASRSLVGGYT
>.|TRBV5-1
ASSSSQETQY
>TRBD2|TRBV7-2
ASSSEPTSAETQY
>.|TRBV11-2
ASSNGYEQY
>.|TRBV29-1
SVGTRGTGETRY
>.|TRBV6-6
ASSYKGGPYEQY
>TRBD2|TRBV27
ASRLAGGTDTQY
>.|TRBV7-6
ASSLTASSYEQY
>.|TRBV15
ATSRDLFDTEAF
>.|TRBV20-1
SAPLTRINYGYT
>.|TRBV6-2/TRBV6-3
ASSYSGRSGNTIY
>TRBD1|TRBV5-6
ASSPLRDRGRGNTIY
>TRBD1|TRBV9
ASSVRDRGVETNEKLF
>TRBD1|TRBV6-2/TRBV6-3
ASSSGTGAGYGYT
>TRBD2|TRBV6-1
ASSPRLAGGLAKNIQY
>.|TRBV6-5
ASSLGPGNSPLH
>TRBD1|TRBV12-3/TRBV12-4
ASSPRQGALLNTEAF
>TRBD2|TRBV7-2
ASSFSDSGGSEQF
>TRBD2|TRBV20-1
SARSPGLAASTDTQY
>TRBD1|TRBV3-1
ASSHRGSEAF
>TRBD1|TRBV12-3/TRBV12-4
ASRFTPGQGAKNEQF
>.|TRBV7-2
ASSTSADTQY
>.|TRBV18
ASSTDSYEQY
>.|TRBV7-2
ASSSGTRGSVYEQY
>.|TRBV19
ASSPGGTPAGELF
>.|TRBV10-1
ASSEVSGLNTGELF
>TRBD2|TRBV9
ASSVALAGFTEQF
>TRBD1|TRBV7-6
ASSLDETGDFYEQY
>.|TRBV7-2
ASSWGGGGSPLH
>.|TRBV19
ASNVRGATYGYT
>.|TRBV5-1
ASSPVVGGNTEAF